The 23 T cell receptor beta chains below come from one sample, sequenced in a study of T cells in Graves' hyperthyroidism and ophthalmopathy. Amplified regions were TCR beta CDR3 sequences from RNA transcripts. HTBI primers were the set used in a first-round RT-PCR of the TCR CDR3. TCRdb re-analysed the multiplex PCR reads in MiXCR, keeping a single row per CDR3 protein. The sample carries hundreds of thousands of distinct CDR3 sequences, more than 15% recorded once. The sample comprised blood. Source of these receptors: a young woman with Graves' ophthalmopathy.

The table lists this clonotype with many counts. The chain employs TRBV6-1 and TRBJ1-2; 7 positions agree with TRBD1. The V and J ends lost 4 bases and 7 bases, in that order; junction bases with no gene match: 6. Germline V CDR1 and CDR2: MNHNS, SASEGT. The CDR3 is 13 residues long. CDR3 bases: TGTGCCAGCAGTGGCAATCAGGGGGGTGGCTACACCTTC. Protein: CASSGNQGGGYTF.

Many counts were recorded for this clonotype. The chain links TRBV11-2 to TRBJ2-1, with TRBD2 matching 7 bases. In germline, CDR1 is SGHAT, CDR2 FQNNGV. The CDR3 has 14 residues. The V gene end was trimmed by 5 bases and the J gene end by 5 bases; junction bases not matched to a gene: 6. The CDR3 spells CASSLSGGNNEQFF. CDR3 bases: TGTGCCAGCAGCCTCTCGGGGGGTAACAATGAGCAGTTCTTC.

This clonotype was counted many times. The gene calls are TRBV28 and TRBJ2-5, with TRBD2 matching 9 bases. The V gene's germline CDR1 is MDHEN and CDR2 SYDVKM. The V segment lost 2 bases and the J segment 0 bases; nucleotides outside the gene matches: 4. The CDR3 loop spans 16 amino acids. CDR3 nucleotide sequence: TGTGCCAGCAGTTTAAGGCGGGAGGGGTACCAAGAGACCCAGTACTTC. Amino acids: CASSLRREGYQETQYF.

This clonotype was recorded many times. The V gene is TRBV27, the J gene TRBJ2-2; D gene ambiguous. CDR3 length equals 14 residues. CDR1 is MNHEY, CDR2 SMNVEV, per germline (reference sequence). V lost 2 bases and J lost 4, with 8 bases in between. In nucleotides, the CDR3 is TGTGCCAGCAGTTTACCCGACCTCACCGGGGAGCTGTTTTTT. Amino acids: CASSLPDLTGELFF.

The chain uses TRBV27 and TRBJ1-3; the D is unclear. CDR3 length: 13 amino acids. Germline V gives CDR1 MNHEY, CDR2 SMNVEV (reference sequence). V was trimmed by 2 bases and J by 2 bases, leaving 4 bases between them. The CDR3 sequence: CASSLVAGNTIYF. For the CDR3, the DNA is TGTGCCAGCAGTTTAGTGGCTGGAAACACCATATATTTT.

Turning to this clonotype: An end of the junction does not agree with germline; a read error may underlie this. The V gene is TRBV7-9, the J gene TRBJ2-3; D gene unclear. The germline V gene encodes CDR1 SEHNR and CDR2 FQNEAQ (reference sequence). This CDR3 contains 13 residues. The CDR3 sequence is CAGSFGPTDTQYF. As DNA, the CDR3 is TGTGCCGGCAGCTTTGGGCCCACAGATACGCAGTATTTT.

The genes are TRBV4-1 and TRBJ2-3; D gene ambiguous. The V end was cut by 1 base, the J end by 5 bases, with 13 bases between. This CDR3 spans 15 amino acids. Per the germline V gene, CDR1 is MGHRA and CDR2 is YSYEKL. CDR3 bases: TGCGCCAGCAGCCAAGGGTCCCTAGAGGTAGATACGCAGTATTTT. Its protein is CASSQGSLEVDTQYF.

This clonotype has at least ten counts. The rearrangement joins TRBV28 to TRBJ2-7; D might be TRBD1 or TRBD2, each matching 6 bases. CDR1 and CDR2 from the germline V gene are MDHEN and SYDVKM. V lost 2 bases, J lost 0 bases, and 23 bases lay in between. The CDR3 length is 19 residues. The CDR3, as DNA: TGTGCCAGCAGTTTAAAGGGCAGGGGACTTAGATACAGCTCCTACGAGCAGTACTTC. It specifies CASSLKGRGLRYSSYEQYF.

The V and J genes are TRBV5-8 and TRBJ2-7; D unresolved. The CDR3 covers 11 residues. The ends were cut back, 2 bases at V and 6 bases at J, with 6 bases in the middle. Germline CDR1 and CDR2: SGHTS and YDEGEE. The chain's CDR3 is CASSLPPEQYF. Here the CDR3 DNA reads TGTGCCAGCAGCTTACCCCCCGAGCAGTACTTC.

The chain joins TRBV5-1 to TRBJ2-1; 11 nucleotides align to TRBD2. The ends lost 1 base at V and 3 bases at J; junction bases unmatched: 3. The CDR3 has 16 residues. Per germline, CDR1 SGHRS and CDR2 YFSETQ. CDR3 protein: CASSLMGTSGYNEQFF. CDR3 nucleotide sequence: TGCGCCAGCAGCTTGATGGGGACTAGCGGCTACAATGAGCAGTTCTTC.

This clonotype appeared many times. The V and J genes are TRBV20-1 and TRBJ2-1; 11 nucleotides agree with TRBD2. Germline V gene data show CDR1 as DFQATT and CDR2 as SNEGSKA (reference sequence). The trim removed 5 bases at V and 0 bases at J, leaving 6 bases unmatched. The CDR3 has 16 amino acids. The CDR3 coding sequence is TGCAGTGCTCGAGCTACTAGCGGGAGCTCCTACAATGAGCAGTTCTTC. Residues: CSARATSGSSYNEQFF.

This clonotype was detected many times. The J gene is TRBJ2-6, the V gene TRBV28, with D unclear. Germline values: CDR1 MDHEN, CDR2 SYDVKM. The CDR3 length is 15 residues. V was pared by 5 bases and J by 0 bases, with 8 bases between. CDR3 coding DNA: TGTGCCAGCAGTGGTCAACACTCTGGGGCCAACGTCCTGACTTTC. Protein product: CASSGQHSGANVLTF. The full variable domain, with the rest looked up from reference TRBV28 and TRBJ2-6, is DVKVTQSSRYLVKRTGEKVFLECVQDMDHENMFWYRQDPGLGLRLIYFSYDVKMKEKGDIPEGYSVSREKKERFSLILESASTNQTSMYLCASSGQHSGANVLTFGAGSRLTVL.

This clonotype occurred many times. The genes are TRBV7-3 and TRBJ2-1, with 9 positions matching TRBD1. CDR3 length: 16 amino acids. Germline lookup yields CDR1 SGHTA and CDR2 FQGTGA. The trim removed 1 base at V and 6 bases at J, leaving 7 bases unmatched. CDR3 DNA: TGTGCCAGCAGCTTAATGGGGACAGGGCTTTCCAATGAGCAGTTCTTC. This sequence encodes CASSLMGTGLSNEQFF.

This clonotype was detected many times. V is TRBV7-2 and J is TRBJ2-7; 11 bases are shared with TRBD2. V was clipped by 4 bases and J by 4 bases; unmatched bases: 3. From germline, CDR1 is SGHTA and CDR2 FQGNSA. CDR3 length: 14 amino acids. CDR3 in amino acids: CASSSIAGGYEQYF. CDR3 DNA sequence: TGTGCCAGCAGCTCTATAGCGGGAGGGTACGAGCAGTACTTC.

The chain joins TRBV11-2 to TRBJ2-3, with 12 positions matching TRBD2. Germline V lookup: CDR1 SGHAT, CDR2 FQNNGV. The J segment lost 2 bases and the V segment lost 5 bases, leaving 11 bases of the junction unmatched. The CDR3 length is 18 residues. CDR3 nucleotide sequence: TGTGCCAGCAGCCTTACCGGACTAGCGGGGTCCGACACAGATACGCAGTATTTT. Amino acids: CASSLTGLAGSDTDTQYF.

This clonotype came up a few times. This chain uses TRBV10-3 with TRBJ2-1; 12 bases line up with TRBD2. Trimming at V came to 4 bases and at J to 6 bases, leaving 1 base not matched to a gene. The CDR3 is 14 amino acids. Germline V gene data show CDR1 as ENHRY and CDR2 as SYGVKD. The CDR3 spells CAISGLAGANEQFF. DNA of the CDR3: TGTGCCATCAGTGGACTAGCGGGGGCCAATGAGCAGTTCTTC.

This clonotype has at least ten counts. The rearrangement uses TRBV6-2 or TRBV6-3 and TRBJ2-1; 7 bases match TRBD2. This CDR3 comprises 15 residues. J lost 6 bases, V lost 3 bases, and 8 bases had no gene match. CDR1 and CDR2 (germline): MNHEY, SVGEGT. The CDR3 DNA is TGTGCCAGCAGTTATGATGGGCTAGCGGTCAATGAGCAGTTCTTC. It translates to CASSYDGLAVNEQFF.

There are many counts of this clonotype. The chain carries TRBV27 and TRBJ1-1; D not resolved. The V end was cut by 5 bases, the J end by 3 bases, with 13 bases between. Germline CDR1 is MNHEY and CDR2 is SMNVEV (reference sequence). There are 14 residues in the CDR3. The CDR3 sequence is CASSLTSYDTEAFF. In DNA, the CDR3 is TGTGCCAGCAGTCTAACATCTTACGACACTGAAGCTTTCTTT.

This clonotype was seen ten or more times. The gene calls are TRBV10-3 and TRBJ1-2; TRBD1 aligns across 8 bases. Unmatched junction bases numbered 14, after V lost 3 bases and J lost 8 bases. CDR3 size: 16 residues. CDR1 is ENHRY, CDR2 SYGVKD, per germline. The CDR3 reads CAISEHPGQVTKGYTF. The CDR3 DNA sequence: TGTGCCATCAGTGAACATCCGGGACAGGTGACTAAGGGCTACACCTTC.

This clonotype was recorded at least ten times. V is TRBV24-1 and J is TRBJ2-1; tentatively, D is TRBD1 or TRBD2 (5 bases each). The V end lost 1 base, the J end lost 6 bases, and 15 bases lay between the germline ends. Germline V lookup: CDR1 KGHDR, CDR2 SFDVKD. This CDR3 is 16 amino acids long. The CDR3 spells CATSDFSRELGNEQFF. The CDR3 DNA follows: TGTGCCACCAGTGATTTCAGCAGGGAGTTAGGCAATGAGCAGTTCTTC.

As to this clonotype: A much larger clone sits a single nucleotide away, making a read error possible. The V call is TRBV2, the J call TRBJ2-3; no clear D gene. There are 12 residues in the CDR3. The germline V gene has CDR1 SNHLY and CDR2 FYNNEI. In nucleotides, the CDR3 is TGTGCCAGCCGGACGTTCACAGATGCGCAGTATTTT. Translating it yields CASRTFTDAQYF.

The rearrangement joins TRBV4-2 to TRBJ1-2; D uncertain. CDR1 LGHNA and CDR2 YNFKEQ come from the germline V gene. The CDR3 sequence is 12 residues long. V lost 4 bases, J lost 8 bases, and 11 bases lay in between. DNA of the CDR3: TGTGCCAGCAGCCTTATGGCCGGCGGCTACACCTTC. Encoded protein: CASSLMAGGYTF.

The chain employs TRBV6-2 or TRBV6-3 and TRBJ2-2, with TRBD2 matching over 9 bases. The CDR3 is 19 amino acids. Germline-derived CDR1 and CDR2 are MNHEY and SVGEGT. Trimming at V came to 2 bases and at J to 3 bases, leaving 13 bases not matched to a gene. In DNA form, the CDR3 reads TGTGCCAGCAGTTACCCCCGACTGCGGGGGGGCCTGTACACCGGGGAGCTGTTTTTT. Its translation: CASSYPRLRGGLYTGELFF.